This T cell receptor beta chain appears in the sequencing data of a study of lymphopenia after photon versus proton radiotherapy. V lost 4 bases and J 2 bases, leaving 9 bases between the germline ends. The CDR3 covers 13 residues. CDR1 and CDR2 (germline): SGHRS, YFSETQ. Here immunoSEQ multiplex PCR was the method, and the copy in TCRdb shows in-frame clones only, minus some. In the table there are 150,000 to 200,000 clones, 75% to 90% of which are singletons. On this clone: Its matching antigen is unknown.

The study, taken as a whole, reports: Larger post-nadir TCR diversity loss correlated inversely with survival in deceased patients. Photon-treated patients lost naive T cells and TCR diversity; proton-treated stayed stable. Post-nadir diversity loss with photons came from oligoclonal expansion, particularly CD8+ Temra cells. Better survival with proton therapy was suggested as possible, not demonstrated.

The J gene is TRBJ2-5, the V gene TRBV5-1; D perhaps matches TRBD1 (5 bases). The sample was peripheral blood, taken from a patient treated with photon-based radiotherapy. The sequence derives from a man aged 45-65 years with gastric cancer. CDR3 residues: CASSTDSQETQYF. CDR3 coding DNA: TGCGCCAGCAGCACAGACAGTCAAGAGACCCAGTACTTC. The full variable domain, in which reference TRBV5-1 and TRBJ2-5 provide the parts outside the CDR3, is KAGVTQTPRYLIKTRGQQVTLSCSPISGHRSVSWYQQTPGQGLQFLFEYFSETQRNKGNFPGRFSGRQFSNSRSEMNVSTLELGDSALYLCASSTDSQETQYFGPGTRLLVL.